A selection of T cell receptor beta chains follows, all from one sample in a study of T-cell memory formation after mild COVID-19. MiXCR, applied by TCRdb to the 5' RACE reads, yields one record per CDR3 protein. The sample has 300,000 to 350,000 distinct CDR3 sequences; roughly 15% are singletons. The sequenced sample was PBMCs or a T cell subset sorted from them (not recorded which). The receptors stem from a man aged 18 to 30 who had mild COVID-19 (a few samples of this study predate the infection). Cell type and time point are not known. Each CDR3 is given with its conserved first and last residue. The order of the fields is J gene, V gene, clone size, D gene, CDR3 protein, CDR3 DNA. D genes are given only for firm matches. Only part of the rows carry a size: once, few, many, or a class if the clone is expanded.

j_call: TRBJ2-2
v_call: TRBV9
clone_size: few
d_call: -
cdr3_aa: CASSVVPFTGELFF
cdr3_nt: TGTGCCAGCAGCGTAGTCCCATTTACCGGGGAGCTGTTTTTT

j_call: TRBJ2-3
v_call: TRBV12-3/TRBV12-4
clone_size: -
d_call: TRBD2
cdr3_aa: CASSLKRGGPLTDTQYF
cdr3_nt: TGTGCCAGCAGTTTAAAGCGGGGGGGCCCTTTGACAGATACGCAGTATTTT

j_call: TRBJ2-1
v_call: TRBV6-2/TRBV6-3
clone_size: many
d_call: -
cdr3_aa: CASSYVDLNEQFF
cdr3_nt: TGTGCCAGCAGTTACGTGGACCTAAATGAGCAGTTCTTC

j_call: TRBJ2-5
v_call: TRBV5-6
clone_size: many
d_call: -
cdr3_aa: CASSLFTETQYF
cdr3_nt: TGTGCCAGCAGCTTGTTCACAGAGACCCAGTACTTC

j_call: TRBJ2-7
v_call: TRBV12-3/TRBV12-4
clone_size: -
d_call: -
cdr3_aa: CASSLYRAGFYEQYF
cdr3_nt: TGTGCCAGCAGTTTATACAGGGCGGGCTTCTACGAGCAGTACTTC

j_call: TRBJ2-3
v_call: TRBV20-1
clone_size: -
d_call: -
cdr3_aa: CSPQGGRLGDTQYF
cdr3_nt: TGCAGTCCCCAGGGGGGGCGGTTGGGAGATACGCAGTATTTT

j_call: TRBJ1-6
v_call: TRBV27
clone_size: many
d_call: TRBD1
cdr3_aa: CASSTQGADSPLHF
cdr3_nt: TGTGCCAGCAGCACACAGGGGGCCGACTCACCCCTCCACTTT

j_call: TRBJ1-2
v_call: TRBV2
clone_size: -
d_call: TRBD1
cdr3_aa: CARHRGTDYGYTF
cdr3_nt: TGTGCCAGACATCGGGGGACAGACTATGGCTACACCTTC

j_call: TRBJ2-5
v_call: TRBV2
clone_size: -
d_call: -
cdr3_aa: CASMLETQYF
cdr3_nt: TGTGCCAGCATGCTGGAGACCCAGTACTTC

j_call: TRBJ2-1
v_call: TRBV20-1
clone_size: -
d_call: -
cdr3_aa: CSAAWGGARNEQFF
cdr3_nt: TGCAGTGCCGCCTGGGGGGGGGCGAGGAATGAGCAGTTCTTC

j_call: TRBJ2-1
v_call: TRBV4-2
clone_size: few
d_call: -
cdr3_aa: CASSQDPQRSHNEQFF
cdr3_nt: TGTGCCAGCAGCCAAGATCCCCAGCGGAGCCACAATGAGCAGTTCTTC

j_call: TRBJ1-6
v_call: TRBV9
clone_size: -
d_call: -
cdr3_aa: CASSVAWGSPLHF
cdr3_nt: TGTGCCAGCAGCGTAGCTTGGGGCTCACCCCTCCACTTT

j_call: TRBJ2-7
v_call: TRBV29-1
clone_size: many
d_call: TRBD1
cdr3_aa: CSVGGTGTGVSEQYF
cdr3_nt: TGCAGCGTGGGGGGTACCGGGACAGGGGTTTCCGAGCAGTACTTC

j_call: TRBJ2-2
v_call: TRBV12-3/TRBV12-4
clone_size: many
d_call: -
cdr3_aa: CASSLSNTGELFF
cdr3_nt: TGTGCCAGCAGTCTATCGAACACCGGGGAGCTGTTTTTT

j_call: TRBJ2-7
v_call: TRBV10-3
clone_size: many
d_call: -
cdr3_aa: CAISEGQGAYEQYF
cdr3_nt: TGTGCCATCAGTGAAGGGCAGGGAGCCTACGAGCAGTACTTC

j_call: TRBJ1-6
v_call: TRBV30
clone_size: -
d_call: -
cdr3_aa: CAWSVREVSPLHF
cdr3_nt: TGTGCCTGGAGTGTACGGGAGGTTTCACCCCTCCACTTT

j_call: TRBJ2-1
v_call: TRBV20-1
clone_size: -
d_call: -
cdr3_aa: CSAPEVRDEQFF
cdr3_nt: TGCAGTGCCCCGGAAGTGAGGGACGAGCAGTTCTTC

j_call: TRBJ2-3
v_call: TRBV20-1
clone_size: -
d_call: TRBD1
cdr3_aa: CSARGTGVTDTQYF
cdr3_nt: TGCAGTGCTAGAGGGACAGGGGTCACAGATACGCAGTATTTT

j_call: TRBJ1-1
v_call: TRBV6-6
clone_size: -
d_call: -
cdr3_aa: CASSYSGSLTEAFF
cdr3_nt: TGTGCCAGCAGTTACTCAGGGTCTCTGACTGAAGCTTTCTTT

j_call: TRBJ1-2
v_call: TRBV6-6
clone_size: few
d_call: -
cdr3_aa: CASKGPSMGYGYTF
cdr3_nt: TGTGCCAGCAAAGGTCCGTCGATGGGCTATGGCTACACCTTC

j_call: TRBJ1-5
v_call: TRBV13
clone_size: -
d_call: -
cdr3_aa: CASSLGHSDQPQHF
cdr3_nt: TGTGCCAGCAGCTTAGGCCACAGTGATCAGCCCCAGCATTTT

j_call: TRBJ1-2
v_call: TRBV4-3
clone_size: -
d_call: -
cdr3_aa: CASSQDGALPRGYTF
cdr3_nt: TGCGCCAGCAGCCAAGACGGGGCCCTTCCACGGGGCTACACCTTC

j_call: TRBJ2-2
v_call: TRBV4-3
clone_size: -
d_call: -
cdr3_aa: CASSPPLHTGELFF
cdr3_nt: TGCGCCAGCAGCCCACCACTCCACACCGGGGAGCTGTTTTTT

j_call: TRBJ2-1
v_call: TRBV20-1
clone_size: -
d_call: -
cdr3_aa: CSAPPPGRSAYNEQFF
cdr3_nt: TGCAGTGCCCCGCCCCCAGGACGTTCAGCCTACAATGAGCAGTTCTTC

j_call: TRBJ1-5
v_call: TRBV7-2
clone_size: few
d_call: TRBD1
cdr3_aa: CASSLGQGTNQPQHF
cdr3_nt: TGTGCCAGCAGCTTGGGACAGGGGACCAATCAGCCCCAGCATTTT

j_call: TRBJ1-5
v_call: TRBV4-2
clone_size: -
d_call: -
cdr3_aa: CASRQEGNSNQPQHF
cdr3_nt: TGTGCCAGCAGACAGGAGGGGAATAGCAATCAGCCCCAGCATTTT

j_call: TRBJ2-7
v_call: TRBV20-1
clone_size: -
d_call: TRBD1
cdr3_aa: CSARDRGPYEQYF
cdr3_nt: TGCAGTGCCCGCGACAGGGGGCCCTACGAGCAGTACTTC

j_call: TRBJ1-1
v_call: TRBV3-1
clone_size: many
d_call: -
cdr3_aa: CASSDDASTATF
cdr3_nt: TGTGCCAGCAGCGACGACGCGTCGACAGCTACATTT

j_call: TRBJ1-1
v_call: TRBV10-3
clone_size: -
d_call: TRBD1
cdr3_aa: CAINPGQGEAFF
cdr3_nt: TGTGCCATCAACCCTGGACAGGGGGAAGCTTTCTTT

j_call: TRBJ1-1
v_call: TRBV4-2
clone_size: -
d_call: -
cdr3_aa: CASSQDEGRGTEAFF
cdr3_nt: TGTGCCAGCAGCCAAGATGAGGGGCGAGGGACTGAAGCTTTCTTT

j_call: TRBJ2-7
v_call: TRBV4-1
clone_size: few
d_call: TRBD2
cdr3_aa: CASSRAGLAGDLQYF
cdr3_nt: TGCGCCAGCAGCCGAGCGGGACTAGCGGGGGATCTGCAGTACTTC

j_call: TRBJ1-5
v_call: TRBV6-1
clone_size: -
d_call: -
cdr3_aa: CASLPPGDQPQHF
cdr3_nt: TGTGCCAGCCTTCCTCCGGGGGATCAGCCCCAGCATTTT

j_call: TRBJ2-3
v_call: TRBV7-3
clone_size: -
d_call: -
cdr3_aa: CASSFTGPTDTQYF
cdr3_nt: TGTGCCAGCAGCTTTACTGGACCCACAGATACGCAGTATTTT

j_call: TRBJ1-4
v_call: TRBV6-5
clone_size: -
d_call: -
cdr3_aa: CASGGGPQGEKLFF
cdr3_nt: TGTGCCAGCGGGGGAGGGCCTCAGGGTGAAAAACTGTTTTTT

j_call: TRBJ2-5
v_call: TRBV7-2
clone_size: few
d_call: -
cdr3_aa: CASSSGNRVETQYF
cdr3_nt: TGTGCCAGCAGCTCCGGCAACAGGGTTGAGACCCAGTACTTC

j_call: TRBJ2-3
v_call: TRBV6-5
clone_size: few
d_call: -
cdr3_aa: CASSYSLTRHSTDTQYF
cdr3_nt: TGTGCCAGCAGTTACTCCCTTACTCGCCATAGCACAGATACGCAGTATTTT